This T cell receptor (beta chain) was recovered during a study of cytomegalovirus exposure and HLA in healthy donors. Findings of the study overall: Apparent HLA restriction characterized most CMV-associated TCR beta chains in a later analysis.

Germline CDR1 and CDR2: SQVTM and ANQGSEA. V was shortened by 1 base and J by 8 bases, with 8 bases between the two germline ends. The CDR3 sequence is 12 residues long. PCR was performed using 60 Vbeta and 13 Jbeta primers. Here immunoSEQ multiplex PCR was the method, and the copy in TCRdb shows in-frame clones only, minus some. The sample contains roughly 200,000 clones, just over 75% of which appear only once. Donors consisted of healthy bone marrow donors. Worth noting for this clone: Its antigen is undetermined.

V and J are TRBV29-1 and TRBJ1-4; D remains unclear. The TCR comes from a man aged 30-40 years in good health and CMV-seronegative. Sequencing used PBMCs. The CDR3 nucleotides are TGCAGCGTTGAAGTGGGAGGAGAAAAACTGTTTTTT. Translation: CSVEVGGEKLFF.